The next 22 T cell receptor beta chains were all read from a single sample in a study of blood T cell repertoires in COVID-19. TCRdb's copy holds only in-frame clones and misses some; the assay was immunoSEQ multiplex PCR. The table records 200,000 to 250,000 clones, roughly nine tenths of them present only once. Sequencing used peripheral blood. The receptors come from a man in his sixties with acute or convalescent COVID-19.

V is TRBV9 and J is TRBJ2-1, with D unresolved. Trimming left V 4 bases short and J 1 base short, with 9 bases between. CDR3 size: 14 residues. Germline V gene sequence: CDR1 SGDLS, CDR2 YYNGEE. The CDR3 nucleotides read TGTGCCAGCAGCCCCCCCCGGTCCTACAATGAGCAGTTCTTC. This codes for CASSPPRSYNEQFF.

This chain connects TRBV19 to TRBJ1-2; D uncertain. CDR3 length equals 18 residues. V lost 1 base and J 0 bases, leaving 18 bases between the germline ends. In germline, CDR1 is LNHDA, CDR2 SQIVND (reference sequence). Here the CDR3 reads CASSIVGGVGAANYGYTF. CDR3 coding DNA: TGTGCCAGTAGTATAGTAGGAGGAGTGGGAGCCGCTAACTATGGCTACACCTTC.

J is TRBJ1-5 and V is TRBV6-2 or TRBV6-3; D may be TRBD1 (5 bases). Trimming took off 2 bases at V and 2 bases at J, with 13 bases between the two ends. The V gene's germline CDR1 is MNHEY and CDR2 SVGEGT. The CDR3 covers 16 residues. The CDR3 sequence: CASSYAGQGGNQPQHF. CDR3 nucleotides: TGTGCCAGCAGTTACGCAGGGCAGGGCGGCAATCAGCCCCAGCATTTT.

This clone was observed a handful of times. This chain links TRBV9 with TRBJ2-7; TRBD1 might be the D (5 bases). V was trimmed by 0 bases and J by 3 bases, leaving 10 bases between them. This CDR3 comprises 14 residues. CDR1 is SGDLS and CDR2 is YYNGEE in the germline V gene. CDR3: CASSVGDSLYEQYF. CDR3 DNA sequence: TGTGCCAGCAGCGTAGGCGACAGCCTCTACGAGCAGTACTTC.

This clone was found once. The chain links TRBV5-1 to TRBJ1-1; unclear D gene. This CDR3 region has 14 residues. Germline V gene lookup returns CDR1 SGHRS and CDR2 YFSETQ. The V end was cut by 2 bases, the J end by 1 base, with 9 bases between. CDR3 loop: CASSLEASNTEAFF. The CDR3 bases are TGCGCCAGCAGCTTAGAGGCATCGAACACTGAAGCTTTCTTT.

The V and J genes are TRBV11-3 and TRBJ2-5; D might be TRBD2 (5 bases). The germline gives CDR1 SGHNT, CDR2 YENEEA. V was pared by 5 bases and J by 2 bases, with 15 bases between. The CDR3 contains 15 residues. The chain's CDR3 is CASSPPALGQETQYF. CDR3 nucleotides: TGTGCCAGCAGCCCCCCTGCACTAGGTCAAGAGACCCAGTACTTC. The variable domain in full, with the rest retrieved from reference TRBV11-3 and TRBJ2-5, is EAGVVQSPRYKIIEKKQPVAFWCNPISGHNTLYWYLQNLGQGPELLIRYENEEAVDDSQLPKDRFSAERLKGVDSTLKIQPAELGDSAVYLCASSPPALGQETQYFGPGTRLLVL.

The chain carries TRBV9 and TRBJ1-4, with D tentatively TRBD1 (5 bases). This CDR3 has 15 amino acids. Per germline, CDR1 SGDLS and CDR2 YYNGEE. V was trimmed by 4 bases and J by 8 bases, leaving 18 bases between them. CDR3 bases: TGTGCCAGCAGCTTACGGGGGGAAGCCGGAGAAAAACTGTTTTTT. It translates to CASSLRGEAGEKLFF. Full variable domain (rest looked up from reference TRBV9 and TRBJ1-4): DSGVTQTPKHLITATGQRVTLRCSPRSGDLSVYWYQQSLDQGLQFLIQYYNGEERAKGNILERFSAQQFPDLHSELNLSSLELGDSALYFCASSLRGEAGEKLFFGSGTQLSVL.

V gene TRBV6-6 combines with J gene TRBJ2-7; unclear D gene. V lost 6 bases and J lost 5, with 8 bases in between. The CDR3 extends over 11 amino acids. Per the germline V gene, CDR1 is MNHNY and CDR2 is SVGAGI (reference sequence). Written as DNA, the CDR3 is TGTGCCAGCAGAAATATAAACGAGCAGTACTTC. Translated: CASRNINEQYF.

The V gene is TRBV7-2, the J gene TRBJ2-7; 15 bases are shared with TRBD2. Germline V gene sequence: CDR1 SGHTA, CDR2 FQGNSA. This CDR3 comprises 17 residues. The V segment lost 5 bases and the J segment 6 bases; nucleotides outside the gene matches: 11. This CDR3 is CASSTRTSGRAGGEQYF. CDR3 bases: TGTGCCAGCAGCACCCGGACTAGCGGGAGGGCCGGTGGCGAGCAGTACTTC. Based on the CDR3 plus reference TRBV7-2 and TRBJ2-7, the full variable domain is GAGVSQSPSNKVTEKGKDVELRCDPISGHTALYWYRQSLGQGLEFLIYFQGNSAPDKSGLPSDRFSAERTGGSVSTLTIQRTQQEDSAVYLCASSTRTSGRAGGEQYFGPGTRLTVT.

This clone occurred once. The genes are TRBV7-2 and TRBJ2-3, with TRBD1 matching 7 bases. The CDR3 runs to 14 residues. V lost 5 bases to trimming and J lost 2 bases; unmatched junction nucleotides: 4. Germline lookup yields CDR1 SGHTA and CDR2 FQGNSA. The CDR3 reads CASSRDSITDTQYF. DNA for the CDR3: TGTGCCAGCAGCCGGGACAGTATCACAGATACGCAGTATTTT. The entire variable domain, with the rest obtained from reference TRBV7-2 and TRBJ2-3, is as follows: GAGVSQSPSNKVTEKGKDVELRCDPISGHTALYWYRQSLGQGLEFLIYFQGNSAPDKSGLPSDRFSAERTGGSVSTLTIQRTQQEDSAVYLCASSRDSITDTQYFGPGTRLTVL.

The chain employs TRBV3-1 (or the pseudogene TRBV3-2) and TRBJ2-2, with D possibly matching TRBD2 (5 bases). CDR3 length: 13 residues. V shed 1 base and J shed 6 bases, with 6 bases lying between them. The germline V gene has CDR1 LGHDT and CDR2 YNNKEL (reference sequence). Here the CDR3 reads CASSQVGAGELFF. The CDR3 region has the DNA TGTGCCAGCAGCCAAGTCGGGGCCGGGGAGCTGTTTTTT.

The rearrangement links TRBV7-8 to TRBJ2-3, with 8 bases matching TRBD2. Trimming at V came to 1 base and at J to 2 bases, leaving 5 bases not matched to a gene. The CDR3 runs 16 residues. Per the germline V gene, CDR1 is SGHVS and CDR2 is FQNEAQ. CDR3 region: CASSLVSGAPTDTQYF. The CDR3 coding sequence is TGTGCCAGCAGCTTAGTTAGCGGGGCCCCCACAGATACGCAGTATTTT. Using reference TRBV7-8 and TRBJ2-3 for the parts outside the CDR3, the full variable domain is GAGVSQSPRYKVAKRGQDVALRCDPISGHVSLFWYQQALGQGPEFLTYFQNEAQLDKSGLPSDRFFAERPEGSVSTLKIQRTQQEDSAVYLCASSLVSGAPTDTQYFGPGTRLTVL.

This chain joins TRBV4-3 and TRBJ2-1; 8 bases line up with TRBD2. V dropped 0 bases and J dropped 3; count of bases not matched to a gene: 10. This CDR3 region has 18 residues. Germline values: CDR1 LGHNA, CDR2 YSLEER. For the CDR3, the DNA is TGCGCCAGCAGCCAAGATCCCTCCCGGGGGGGATACTACAATGAGCAGTTCTTC. It codes for CASSQDPSRGGYYNEQFF.

V and J are TRBV28 and TRBJ1-3; D remains ambiguous. V gave up 6 bases and J gave up 0 bases, with 12 bases separating them. The CDR3 consists of 15 residues. The germline gives CDR1 MDHEN, CDR2 SYDVKM. The CDR3 reads CASSFDWSSGNTIYF. CDR3 in DNA: TGTGCCAGCAGCTTCGACTGGAGCTCTGGAAACACCATATATTTT.

This chain links TRBV10-3 with TRBJ1-4; D ambiguous. CDR1 and CDR2 (germline): ENHRY, SYGVKD. The V end was cut by 3 bases, the J end by 3 bases, with 11 bases between. The CDR3 sequence is 15 residues long. CDR3 residues: CAISENGVANEKLFF. CDR3 bases: TGTGCCATCAGTGAAAACGGAGTAGCTAATGAAAAACTGTTTTTT.

This clone is a singleton in its sample. The chain recombines TRBV12-5 with TRBJ1-2, with D unresolved. V was shortened by 4 bases and J by 6 bases, with 12 bases between the two germline ends. Germline lookup yields CDR1 LGHNT and CDR2 FRNRAP. The CDR3 extends over 13 amino acids. CDR3 amino acids: CASGSPRVHGYTF. The CDR3 DNA reads as TGTGCTAGTGGTTCCCCGAGGGTCCATGGCTACACCTTC. The full variable domain, rest sourced from reference TRBV12-5 and TRBJ1-2, is DARVTQTPRHKVTEMGQEVTMRCQPILGHNTVFWYRQTMMQGLELLAYFRNRAPLDDSGMPKDRFSAEMPDATLATLKIQPSEPRDSAVYFCASGSPRVHGYTFGSGTRLTVV.

The chain employs TRBV10-3 and TRBJ2-1; maybe TRBD1 (7 bases). Germline V gene data show CDR1 as ENHRY and CDR2 as SYGVKD. V shed 3 bases and J shed 5 bases, with 14 bases lying between them. This CDR3 is 15 amino acids long. CDR3 amino acids: CAISEDRDFDNEQFF. The CDR3 DNA sequence: TGTGCCATCAGTGAAGACAGGGACTTCGACAATGAGCAGTTCTTC.

The V call is TRBV5-8, the J call TRBJ2-3, with a weak D call TRBD2 (5 bases). Per germline, CDR1 SGHTS and CDR2 YDEGEE. This CDR3 contains 13 residues. V dropped 4 bases and J dropped 6 bases, with 12 bases sitting between them. The CDR3 loop reads CASSHKTKDTQYF. The DNA of the CDR3 is TGTGCCAGCAGCCATAAGACTAAGGATACGCAGTATTTT.

This clone occurred once. J is TRBJ2-1 and V is TRBV9; TRBD1 is a possible D gene (6 bases). This CDR3 contains 16 residues. CDR1 is SGDLS and CDR2 is YYNGEE in the germline V gene. With 3 bases removed from V and 10 bases from J, the gap between germline ends came to 23 bases. CDR3 region: CASSATDRLPSKEQFF. The CDR3 coding sequence is TGTGCCAGCAGCGCCACTGACAGGCTACCTAGCAAGGAGCAGTTCTTC.

V and J are TRBV7-2 and TRBJ2-2; 8 nucleotides agree with TRBD1. Germline V CDR1 and CDR2: SGHTA, FQGNSA. The CDR3 is 16 amino acids. The ends lost 5 bases at V and 7 bases at J; junction bases unmatched: 12. CDR3 in amino acids: CASSQLDRVGGGELFF. DNA for the CDR3: TGTGCCAGCAGCCAATTGGACAGGGTAGGCGGCGGGGAGCTGTTTTTT. Filled out from reference TRBV7-2 and TRBJ2-2, the complete variable domain reads GAGVSQSPSNKVTEKGKDVELRCDPISGHTALYWYRQSLGQGLEFLIYFQGNSAPDKSGLPSDRFSAERTGGSVSTLTIQRTQQEDSAVYLCASSQLDRVGGGELFFGEGSRLTVL.

The CDR3 here is CASSLDLLAGMTDTQYF. In DNA form, the CDR3 reads TGTGCCAGCAGCTTAGATTTGTTAGCGGGGATGACAGATACGCAGTATTTT. The rearrangement uses TRBV11-2 and TRBJ2-3, with TRBD2 matching over 8 bases. The J segment lost 3 bases and the V segment lost 0 bases, leaving 8 bases of the junction unmatched. The CDR3 spans 17 residues. Germline CDR1 is SGHAT and CDR2 is FQNNGV.

The DNA for the CDR3 is TGTGCCAGCTCCCGGGGAGGGAATACCTACAATGAGCAGTTCTTC. Translation gives CASSRGGNTYNEQFF. The rearrangement uses TRBV27 and TRBJ2-1; TRBD2 aligns across 7 bases. The CDR3 length is 15 residues. V gave up 8 bases and J gave up 2 bases; unmatched junction bases: 9. Per germline, CDR1 MNHEY and CDR2 SMNVEV (reference sequence).